This T cell receptor beta chain was recorded in a study of identical twins. TCRdb re-called the 5' RACE reads through MiXCR, storing one row per CDR3 protein. The table shows roughly 1,500,000 distinct CDR3 sequences, with around 33% occurring only once. Points from the study as a whole: There was an excess of low generation probability in the out-of-frame alpha sequences that twins shared. For out-of-frame beta sequences, excess twin sharing was weaker. One should note that invariant MAIT and iNKT cells could partly confound zero-insertion analyses.

From germline, CDR1 is DFQATT and CDR2 SNEGSKA (reference sequence). The CDR3 consists of 14 residues. V was pared by 5 bases and J by 8 bases, with 18 bases between. Concerning this clonotype: The antigen is undetermined.

The receptor's source is a newborn girl in good health. J is TRBJ1-4 and V is TRBV20-1; D gene uncertain. Input material: cord blood. CDR3 in DNA: TGCAGTGCTCCCCGGCGTGGTTATCGAGAAAAACTGTTTTTT. This sequence encodes CSAPRRGYREKLFF.